Each of the 17 T cell receptor beta chains below was sequenced from the same sample in a study of control samples from healthy donors and cancer patients. Some clones are missing from TCRdb's copy, which holds only in-frame ones; the method was immunoSEQ multiplex PCR. The sample comprises around 140,000 clones, 92% of which are singletons, and around 2.1% rests with the top ten. Sequencing input: blood. The receptors derive from a woman in her forties or fifties in good health.

The V and J genes are TRBV9 and TRBJ1-1, with D possibly TRBD1 on 6 matching bases. In germline, CDR1 is SGDLS, CDR2 YYNGEE. V lost 2 bases, J lost 5 bases, and 16 bases lay in between. This CDR3 has 15 residues. CDR3: CASSVYTQGGTEAFF. In nucleotides, the CDR3 is TGTGCCAGCAGCGTTTACACCCAAGGGGGTACTGAAGCTTTCTTT.

The chain recombines TRBV2 with TRBJ2-7; TRBD1 might be the D (5 bases). Trimming removed 3 bases at V and 2 bases at J, with 11 bases between. This CDR3 region has 14 residues. Germline V gene lookup returns CDR1 SNHLY and CDR2 FYNNEI. This CDR3 is CASSETVTAYEQYF. In nucleotides, the CDR3 is TGTGCCAGCAGTGAGACAGTCACGGCCTACGAGCAGTACTTC.

The chain has TRBV21-1 and TRBJ1-3. TRBV21-1 is an annotated pseudogene. The CDR3 is made up of 14 amino acids. Here the CDR3 DNA reads TGTGCCAGCTCTTACGCCTGGGTGAGAAACACCATATATTTT. Amino acid sequence: CASSYAWVRNTIYF.

V usage is TRBV27 and J usage is TRBJ1-6, with unresolved D. Trimming took 3 bases from V and 13 from J, leaving 13 bases between them. There are 13 residues in the CDR3. Per the germline V gene, CDR1 is MNHEY and CDR2 is SMNVEV (reference sequence). CDR3 residues: CASSFSARSPLHF. Written as DNA, the CDR3 is TGTGCCAGCAGTTTCTCGGCCCGATCGCCCCTCCACTTT.

The chain combines TRBV3-1 (or the pseudogene TRBV3-2) with TRBJ1-1; D ambiguous. V lost 8 bases to trimming and J lost 1 base, with 11 bases between them. Germline assignment: CDR1 LGHDT and CDR2 YNNKEL (reference sequence). This CDR3 is built from 13 residues. CDR3 nucleotide sequence: TGTGCCAGCGTCGGCCAACAGAACACTGAAGCTTTCTTT. Amino acid sequence: CASVGQQNTEAFF.

The rearrangement links TRBV5-4 to TRBJ2-1; the match to TRBD2 covers 7 bases. The V segment lost 1 base and the J segment 7 bases; nucleotides outside the gene matches: 2. The germline V gene encodes CDR1 SGHNT and CDR2 YYREEE (reference sequence). The CDR3 has 13 residues. This chain's CDR3 is CASSLLGGNEQFF. The CDR3 coding sequence is TGTGCCAGCAGCTTGTTGGGGGGGAATGAGCAGTTCTTC.

The chain recombines TRBV18 with TRBJ2-7, with no clear D. CDR1 is KGHSH and CDR2 is LQKENI in the germline V gene. CDR3 size: 16 residues. The germline V and J ends were trimmed by 6 bases and 0 bases, with 18 bases remaining between them. The CDR3 here is CASSPVLAAISYEQYF. The CDR3 DNA follows: TGTGCCAGCTCCCCGGTTTTGGCGGCCATCTCCTACGAGCAGTACTTC.

This sequence joins TRBV6-5 and TRBJ2-5; no clear D. This CDR3 is built from 15 residues. The V gene lost 5 bases and the J gene lost 5 bases, with 18 bases spanning the gap. Germline CDR1 is MNHEY and CDR2 is SVGAGI. The CDR3 DNA reads TGTGCCAGCAGTCCCAGAGATACCCGCTTCGAGACCCAGTACTTC. Its protein product is CASSPRDTRFETQYF.

This chain connects TRBV7-6 to TRBJ2-7, with 13 bases that match TRBD2. Germline CDR1 and CDR2: SGHVS and FNYEAQ. J was trimmed by 1 base and V by 1 base; bases with no gene match: 1. The CDR3 extends over 16 amino acids. CDR3 sequence reads: CASSLGLAGGSYEQYF. The CDR3 bases are TGTGCCAGCAGCTTAGGACTAGCGGGAGGATCCTACGAGCAGTACTTC.

The sample holds one count of this clone. The chain uses TRBV10-3 and TRBJ2-1; TRBD2 aligns across 10 bases. CDR3 size: 18 residues. The germline CDR1 and CDR2 sequences are ENHRY and SYGVKD. The ends lost 6 bases at V and 5 bases at J; junction bases unmatched: 16. The CDR3 loop reads CAIRPSPSGRAGDNEQFF. The CDR3 region has the DNA TGTGCCATCAGACCTTCCCCCAGCGGGAGGGCCGGGGACAATGAGCAGTTCTTC.

The rearrangement uses TRBV24-1 and TRBJ2-1; 8 bases agree with TRBD2. Trimming removed 4 bases from V and 9 bases from J; junction bases left unmatched: 7. The CDR3 has 14 amino acids. Germline V gives CDR1 KGHDR, CDR2 SFDVKD. Written as DNA, the CDR3 is TGTGCCACCAGTGAGAGTGGACTAGCCGGTGAGCAGTTCTTC. As protein: CATSESGLAGEQFF.

The rearrangement links TRBV7-8 to TRBJ1-5; TRBD1 might be the D (5 bases). Looked up from germline, CDR1 is SGHVS and CDR2 is FQNEAQ. V shed 0 bases and J shed 3 bases, with 9 bases lying between them. There are 15 residues in the CDR3. CDR3 amino acids: CASSLAGGDNQPQHF. CDR3 bases: TGTGCCAGCAGCTTAGCAGGAGGGGACAATCAGCCCCAGCATTTT.

The chain combines TRBV19 with TRBJ2-1; D uncertain. The germline V gene encodes CDR1 LNHDA and CDR2 SQIVND (reference sequence). This CDR3 contains 15 residues. Trimming stripped 5 bases from V and 0 bases from J, with 11 bases between. For the CDR3, the DNA is TGTGCCAGTAGTCCGGTTCATAGCTCCTACAATGAGCAGTTCTTC. Translation: CASSPVHSSYNEQFF. The full variable domain, in which reference TRBV19 and TRBJ2-1 provide the parts outside the CDR3, is DGGITQSPKYLFRKEGQNVTLSCEQNLNHDAMYWYRQDPGQGLRLIYYSQIVNDFQKGDIAEGYSVSREKKESFPLTVTSAQKNPTAFYLCASSPVHSSYNEQFFGPGTRLTVL.

V usage is TRBV3-1 (or the pseudogene TRBV3-2) and J usage is TRBJ2-7, with D perhaps matching TRBD1 (5 bases). Looked up from germline, CDR1 is LGHDT and CDR2 is YNNKEL (reference sequence). CDR3 length equals 13 residues. V was cut by 4 bases and J by 5 bases, with 12 bases left in between. CDR3 amino acids: CASSLRGFDEQYF. The DNA for the CDR3 is TGTGCCAGCAGCCTAAGGGGTTTTGACGAGCAGTACTTC.

Only one count was recorded for this clone. This chain uses TRBV23-1 with TRBJ1-1, with TRBD1 as a possible D gene (6 bases). TRBV23-1 is classed as an ORF, of uncertain function. This CDR3 has 14 amino acids. Trimming removed 3 bases from V and 6 bases from J, with 14 bases in between. CDR3 amino acids: CASSHSRGSAEAFF. As DNA, the CDR3 is TGCGCCAGCAGTCACTCGAGGGGGAGCGCTGAAGCTTTCTTT.

This clone was seen a handful of times. Distinct nucleotide sequences in the sample also encode this CDR3. V is TRBV28 and J is TRBJ1-2; 7 bases map to TRBD1. CDR3 length equals 13 residues. The trim removed 3 bases at V and 2 bases at J, leaving 0 bases unmatched. Germline values: CDR1 MDHEN, CDR2 SYDVKM. The CDR3 sequence: CASSLGQNYGYTF. For the CDR3, the DNA is TGTGCCAGCAGTTTGGGACAGAACTATGGCTACACCTTC.

The table lists this clone with a few counts. The chain is built from TRBV19 and TRBJ1-2; 8 bases are a match to TRBD1. This CDR3 contains 14 residues. Germline V gene lookup returns CDR1 LNHDA and CDR2 SQIVND (reference sequence). Unmatched junction bases numbered 6, after V lost 5 bases and J lost 4 bases. The CDR3 sequence is CASSARGPGYGYTF. The CDR3 coding sequence is TGTGCCAGTAGTGCCAGGGGGCCGGGCTATGGCTACACCTTC.